Listed here are 21 T cell receptor beta chains from one sample, sequenced in a study of OX40 agonist ivuxolimab in advanced cancers. Data came from immunoSEQ multiplex PCR; TCRdb stores just in-frame clones and leaves some out. The sample holds about 62,000 clones, 85% seen once. The source material was CD4+ or CD8+ T cells sorted from blood, sampled in a trial of the OX40 agonist ivuxolimab. The receptor set was obtained from an adult with an advanced solid tumor such as melanoma, head and neck, liver or kidney cancer.

The rearrangement links TRBV9 to TRBJ1-2; D call uncertain. The CDR3 covers 15 residues. Deletions cut 0 bases from V and 4 bases from J, with 13 bases between. From germline, CDR1 is SGDLS and CDR2 YYNGEE. CDR3 nucleotides: TGTGCCAGCAGCGTAGGCGGAGCGTCGACCTATGGCTACACCTTC. Translated: CASSVGGASTYGYTF.

The chain links TRBV7-9 to TRBJ2-1; unclear D gene. The CDR3 runs 15 residues. Trimming removed 5 bases at V and 4 bases at J, with 15 bases between. Looked up from germline, CDR1 is SEHNR and CDR2 is FQNEAQ (reference sequence). CDR3 amino acids: CASSPHPEAYNEQFF. The CDR3 DNA follows: TGTGCCAGCAGCCCGCACCCCGAAGCATACAATGAGCAGTTCTTC.

Only one count was recorded for this clone. This chain connects TRBV27 to TRBJ2-1; D remains ambiguous. V was cut by 4 bases and J by 6 bases, with 10 bases left in between. CDR1 is MNHEY and CDR2 is SMNVEV in the germline V gene (reference sequence). The CDR3 consists of 13 residues. CDR3 bases: TGTGCCAGCAGTTGGGCGTCCGGCAATGAGCAGTTCTTC. Translated, it gives CASSWASGNEQFF.

V is TRBV7-3 and J is TRBJ2-1; 8 positions match TRBD1. Germline loops: CDR1 SGHTA, CDR2 FQGTGA. The V and J ends lost 1 base and 4 bases, in that order; junction bases with no gene match: 3. This CDR3 has 15 amino acids. CDR3 sequence reads: CASSLSTGGYNEQFF. DNA of the CDR3: TGTGCCAGCAGCTTAAGTACAGGGGGATACAATGAGCAGTTCTTC.

This sequence joins TRBV30 and TRBJ1-5; the D gene is possibly TRBD1 (5 bases). Germline V lookup: CDR1 GTSNPN, CDR2 SVGIG (reference sequence). V lost 5 bases, J lost 5 bases, and 13 bases lay in between. This CDR3 comprises 13 residues. The CDR3: CAWSYGGDQPQHF. The CDR3 DNA sequence: TGTGCCTGGTCCTATGGGGGTGATCAGCCCCAGCATTTT.

V and J are TRBV2 and TRBJ2-3; 16 positions agree with TRBD2. The germline gives CDR1 SNHLY, CDR2 FYNNEI. The CDR3 spans 20 residues. The J segment lost 5 bases and the V segment lost 5 bases, leaving 16 bases of the junction unmatched. The CDR3 loop is CASSLWGGLAGGKIKDTQYF. For the CDR3, the DNA is TGTGCCAGCAGTCTCTGGGGGGGACTAGCGGGAGGGAAAATCAAAGATACGCAGTATTTT.

This clone has only a few counts. The rearrangement uses TRBV28 and TRBJ1-4, with D possibly matching TRBD1 (5 bases). In germline, CDR1 is MDHEN, CDR2 SYDVKM. The CDR3 loop spans 14 amino acids. V was shortened by 2 bases and J by 5 bases, with 9 bases between the two germline ends. CDR3 amino acids: CASSLTGPNEKLFF. CDR3 coding DNA: TGTGCCAGCAGTTTAACAGGACCCAATGAAAAACTGTTTTTT. Together with reference TRBV28 and TRBJ1-4, the CDR3 gives the full variable domain: DVKVTQSSRYLVKRTGEKVFLECVQDMDHENMFWYRQDPGLGLRLIYFSYDVKMKEKGDIPEGYSVSREKKERFSLILESASTNQTSMYLCASSLTGPNEKLFFGSGTQLSVL.

This clone was seen more than once but under ten times. The chain joins TRBV6-5 to TRBJ2-3; TRBD2 is a possible D gene (5 bases). The CDR3 contains 16 residues. V was pared by 0 bases and J by 2 bases, with 12 bases between. The germline V gene has CDR1 MNHEY and CDR2 SVGAGI. The DNA of the CDR3 is TGTGCCAGCAGTTACTCCGCAGGACTCGACACAGATACGCAGTATTTT. Its protein is CASSYSAGLDTDTQYF.

The rearrangement uses TRBV7-3 and TRBJ2-1; tentatively, D is TRBD1 (5 bases). CDR1 is SGHTA, CDR2 FQGTGA, per germline. The length of the CDR3 is 13 residues. Trimming removed 2 bases at V and 8 bases at J, with 10 bases between. CDR3 bases: TGTGCCAGCAGCTTAGGCAGGGAAGATGAGCAGTTCTTC. It is translated as CASSLGREDEQFF.

This rearrangement joins TRBV7-6 to TRBJ1-5; D may be TRBD1 (5 bases). Trimming pared 5 bases from V and 2 bases from J, leaving 7 bases between. The germline CDR1 and CDR2 sequences are SGHVS and FNYEAQ. The CDR3 length is 13 residues. The CDR3 DNA reads TGTGCCAGCAGCGGGGACGGCAATCAGCCCCAGCATTTT. This gives the protein CASSGDGNQPQHF.

The genes are TRBV7-9 and TRBJ2-1, with unresolved D. The CDR3 totals 15 residues. V lost 0 bases, J lost 4 bases, and 10 bases lay in between. The germline gives CDR1 SEHNR, CDR2 FQNEAQ (reference sequence). Here the CDR3 DNA reads TGTGCCAGCAGCTTAGCGCTGGGGATTTACAATGAGCAGTTCTTC. Encoded protein: CASSLALGIYNEQFF.

The chain has TRBV5-1 and TRBJ2-7, with D perhaps TRBD2 (6 bases). The length of the CDR3 is 16 residues. Trimming cost V 4 bases and J 4 bases, with 21 bases left between them. Germline V gene data show CDR1 as SGHRS and CDR2 as YFSETQ. In nucleotides, the CDR3 is TGCGCCAGCAGCCCGCGCGGGGCCGAGGGCGTGTACGAGCAGTACTTC. Its protein is CASSPRGAEGVYEQYF.

The chain has TRBV6-1 and TRBJ1-5, with D unresolved. The CDR3 is 13 amino acids. V dropped 8 bases and J dropped 5 bases, with 13 bases sitting between them. The germline V gene has CDR1 MNHNS and CDR2 SASEGT. This CDR3 reads CASRVSTDQPQHF. The CDR3 nucleotides read TGTGCCAGCCGGGTCTCCACCGATCAGCCCCAGCATTTT.

This sequence joins TRBV7-9 and TRBJ2-5; TRBD1 is a possible D gene (5 bases). The CDR3 consists of 15 residues. Trimming took off 5 bases at V and 3 bases at J, with 16 bases between the two ends. Per the germline V gene, CDR1 is SEHNR and CDR2 is FQNEAQ (reference sequence). CDR3 protein: CASSNQGALKETQYF. CDR3 coding DNA: TGTGCCAGCAGCAACCAAGGGGCCCTAAAAGAGACCCAGTACTTC. Filled out from reference TRBV7-9 and TRBJ2-5, the complete variable domain reads DTGVSQNPRHKITKRGQNVTFRCDPISEHNRLYWYRQTLGQGPEFLTYFQNEAQLEKSRLLSDRFSAERPKGSFSTLEIQRTEQGDSAMYLCASSNQGALKETQYFGPGTRLLVL.

CDR3 sequence reads: CASSPGGGRANTQYF. DNA for the CDR3: TGTGCCAGCAGCCCCGGGGGTGGGAGGGCGAATACGCAGTATTTT. The chain has TRBV7-3 and TRBJ2-3; 7 bases align to TRBD2. The germline V gene encodes CDR1 SGHTA and CDR2 FQGTGA. J gave up 7 bases and V 5 bases, and 12 bases lay outside the gene matches. The CDR3 extends over 15 amino acids.

This chain uses TRBV30 with TRBJ1-3, with D hard to call. This CDR3 spans 13 amino acids. Germline V gene lookup returns CDR1 GTSNPN and CDR2 SVGIG (reference sequence). V was cut by 0 bases and J by 4 bases, with 7 bases left in between. The CDR3 region is CAWSVDLGNTIYF. The CDR3 region has the DNA TGTGCCTGGAGTGTAGATCTAGGAAACACCATATATTTT.

The chain links TRBV10-3 to TRBJ1-4; D gene unclear. V was shortened by 10 bases and J by 8 bases, with 23 bases between the two germline ends. The germline gives CDR1 ENHRY, CDR2 SYGVKD. There are 15 residues in the CDR3. The CDR3 coding sequence is TGTGCCACCGCCGGTGGGCAACAAACGGGGGAAAAACTGTTTTTT. Encoded protein: CATAGGQQTGEKLFF.

CDR3 loop: CASARGVHTEAFF. In nucleotides, the CDR3 is TGTGCCAGTGCCCGAGGGGTCCACACTGAAGCTTTCTTT. V and J are TRBV19 and TRBJ1-1; TRBD1 might be the D (5 bases). There are 13 residues in the CDR3. Germline-derived CDR1 and CDR2 are LNHDA and SQIVND (reference sequence). The V gene lost 8 bases and the J gene lost 3 bases, with 13 bases spanning the gap.

The rearrangement links TRBV6-5 to TRBJ2-1; the D is unclear. The germline gives CDR1 MNHEY, CDR2 SVGAGI. Trimming stripped 4 bases from V and 4 bases from J, with 11 bases between. CDR3 length equals 14 residues. The CDR3 region has the DNA TGTGCCAGCAGTTTCCAGGACGCATACAATGAGCAGTTCTTC. Translated, it gives CASSFQDAYNEQFF.

As concerns this clone: The junction and the germline gene differ at one end; a read error may be behind it. The chain has TRBV4-1 and TRBJ2-7; D possibly corresponds to TRBD2 (5 bases). Germline CDR1 MGHRA, CDR2 YSYEKL. The length of the CDR3 is 14 residues. CDR3 loop: CASSQMVGDYEQHF. Here the CDR3 DNA reads TGCGCCAGCAGCCAAATGGTAGGAGACTACGAGCAGCACTTC.

The V and J genes are TRBV19 and TRBJ2-3; 7 nucleotides line up with TRBD1. Germline trimming cut 5 bases from V and 9 bases from J; bases unmatched to any gene: 5. Germline V gene sequence: CDR1 LNHDA, CDR2 SQIVND (reference sequence). The length of the CDR3 is 12 residues. In DNA, the CDR3 is TGTGCCAGTAGTCCCAGCAGGGGGACGCAGTATTTT. Translating gives CASSPSRGTQYF.